The entry below gives a single T cell receptor (beta chain) sequence along with its context. The sample belongs to a study of blood T cell repertoires in COVID-19. The protocol was immunoSEQ multiplex PCR, while the TCRdb copy is restricted to in-frame clones and leaves out a portion. In the table there are about 320,000 clones, roughly 89% of which are singletons. Before being deemed recovered, Cohort 3 donors had two negative PCRs, clearance, or symptom resolution. The receptor's source is a man aged 55 to 69 who had recovered from COVID-19. Sequencing was done on a sample of PBMCs or T cells enriched from blood (not recorded which).

The CDR3 coding sequence is TGCAGTGCTAGTATCGGGACAGGCTACAATGAGCAGTTCTTC. It codes for CSASIGTGYNEQFF. V gene TRBV20-1 combines with J gene TRBJ2-1; 8 nucleotides line up with TRBD1. With 3 bases clipped from V and 3 bases from J, the junction kept 4 bases outside the gene matches. Germline V lookup: CDR1 DFQATT, CDR2 SNEGSKA (reference sequence). This CDR3 has 14 residues.